The sample holds a few counts of the clone carrying this T cell receptor (beta chain). Antigen unknown. The sample belongs to a study of T cell repertoires in cytomegalovirus infection. Study context: As its CMV epitopes, the study selected recently identified HLA-C-restricted and well-studied HLA-B-restricted targets. Public TCR beta signatures provided an indication of both CMV infection and a matching HLA type. Whole-study findings and limits: There were HLA-C-restricted CMV-specific TCR beta clonotypes dominating the ex vivo response. Cumulative public TCR beta family frequency identified carriers of CMV plus the relevant HLA.

The CDR3 extends over 15 amino acids. Trimming at V came to 5 bases and at J to 5 bases, leaving 9 bases not matched to a gene. CDR1 is MDHEN and CDR2 is SYDVKM in the germline V gene. TCRdb redid the calling of the reads with MiXCR, one entry per CDR3 protein. The repertoire has hundreds of thousands of distinct CDR3 sequences, roughly 29% of them found once; the top ten carry over 15%. This specimen consisted of cultured PBMCs, obtained from culture after CMV antigen stimulation. This TCR was sampled from a human donor in good health (CMV status not recorded). Some clones in this sample may be carry-over from other donors' samples. The chain links TRBV28 to TRBJ2-1, with 7 bases that match TRBD2. As DNA, the CDR3 is TGTGCCAGCAGTCCAAGCGGGGTCCGGAACAATGAGCAGTTCTTC. Protein: CASSPSGVRNNEQFF.